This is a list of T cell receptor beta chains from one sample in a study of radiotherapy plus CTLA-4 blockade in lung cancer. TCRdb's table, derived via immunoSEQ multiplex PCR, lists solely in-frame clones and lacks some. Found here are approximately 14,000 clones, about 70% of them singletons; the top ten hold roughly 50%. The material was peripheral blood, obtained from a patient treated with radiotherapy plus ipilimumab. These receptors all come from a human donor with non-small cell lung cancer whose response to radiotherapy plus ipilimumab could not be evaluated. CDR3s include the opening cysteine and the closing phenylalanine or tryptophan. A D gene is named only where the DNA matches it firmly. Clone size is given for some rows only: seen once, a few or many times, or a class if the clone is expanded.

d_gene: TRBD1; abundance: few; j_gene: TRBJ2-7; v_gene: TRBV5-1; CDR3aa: CASSGGGTGGFYEQYF; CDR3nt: TGCGCCAGCAGCGGAGGCGGGACAGGGGGCTTCTACGAGCAGTACTTC
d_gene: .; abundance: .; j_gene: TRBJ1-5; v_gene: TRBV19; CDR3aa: CASRRQGGNQPQHF; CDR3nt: TGTGCCAGTAGGCGGCAGGGCGGCAATCAGCCCCAGCATTTT
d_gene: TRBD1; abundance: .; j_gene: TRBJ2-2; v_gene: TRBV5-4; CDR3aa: CASTRSGQGAAGELFF; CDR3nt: TGTGCCAGCACGCGTTCGGGACAGGGGGCAGCCGGGGAGCTGTTTTTT
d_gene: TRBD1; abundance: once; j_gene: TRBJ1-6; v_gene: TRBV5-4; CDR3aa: CASSLDRGLAPLHF; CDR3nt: TGTGCCAGCAGCTTGGACAGGGGGCTGGCCCCCCTCCACTTT
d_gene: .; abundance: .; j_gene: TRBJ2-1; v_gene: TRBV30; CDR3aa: CAWRGGVHEQFF; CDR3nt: TGTGCCTGGAGAGGAGGGGTCCATGAGCAGTTCTTC
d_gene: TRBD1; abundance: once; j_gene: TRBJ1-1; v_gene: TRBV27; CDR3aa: CASSLSSGQGAEAFF; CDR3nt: TGTGCCAGCAGTTTATCGTCGGGACAGGGAGCTGAAGCTTTCTTT
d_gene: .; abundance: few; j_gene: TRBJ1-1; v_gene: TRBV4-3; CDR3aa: CASSLTGNTEAFF; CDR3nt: TGCGCCAGCAGCCTAACGGGGAACACTGAAGCTTTCTTT
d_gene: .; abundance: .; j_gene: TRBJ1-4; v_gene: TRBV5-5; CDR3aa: CASSQYSGLSPEKLFF; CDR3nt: TGTGCCAGCAGCCAATACAGCGGACTCTCTCCTGAAAAACTGTTTTTT
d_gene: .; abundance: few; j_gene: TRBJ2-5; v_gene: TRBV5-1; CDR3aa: CASSVNTGVGETQYF; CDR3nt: TGCGCCAGCAGCGTGAACACAGGAGTAGGCGAGACCCAGTACTTC
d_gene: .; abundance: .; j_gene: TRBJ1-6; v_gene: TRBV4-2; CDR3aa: CASSLEKGLGSPLHF; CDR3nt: TGTGCCAGCAGCTTGGAAAAGGGGCTGGGTTCACCCCTCCACTTT
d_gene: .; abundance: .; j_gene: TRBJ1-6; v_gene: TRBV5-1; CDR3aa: CASSLASAGFNSPLHF; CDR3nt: TGCGCCAGCAGCTTGGCCTCGGCAGGCTTCAATTCACCCCTCCACTTT
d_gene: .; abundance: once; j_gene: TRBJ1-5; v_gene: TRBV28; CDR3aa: CASNKSWGGVGPQHF; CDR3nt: TGTGCCAGCAACAAAAGTTGGGGGGGCGTTGGGCCCCAGCATTTT
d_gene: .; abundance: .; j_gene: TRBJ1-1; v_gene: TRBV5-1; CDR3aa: CASSLSENTEAFF; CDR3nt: TGCGCCAGCAGCTTGTCAGAGAACACTGAAGCTTTCTTT
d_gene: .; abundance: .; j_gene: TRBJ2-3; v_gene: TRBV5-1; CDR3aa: CASSLSVQGGGDTQYF; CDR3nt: TGCGCCAGCAGCTTGTCGGTCCAGGGGGGCGGCGATACGCAGTATTTT
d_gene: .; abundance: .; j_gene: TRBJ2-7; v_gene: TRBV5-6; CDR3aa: CASSFGGSYEQYF; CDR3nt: TGTGCCAGCAGCTTCGGAGGTTCCTACGAGCAGTACTTC
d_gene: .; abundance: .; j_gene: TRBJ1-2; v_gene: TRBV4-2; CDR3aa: CASSQAVDSPYGYTF; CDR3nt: TGTGCCAGCAGCCAAGCGGTCGATTCTCCCTATGGCTACACCTTC
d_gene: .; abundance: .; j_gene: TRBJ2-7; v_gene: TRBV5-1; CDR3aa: CASSLTPREQYF; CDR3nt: TGCGCCAGCAGCTTGACCCCACGGGAGCAGTACTTC
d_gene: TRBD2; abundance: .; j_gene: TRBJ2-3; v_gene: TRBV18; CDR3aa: CASSPTSGGTDTQYF; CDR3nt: TGTGCCAGCTCACCAACTAGCGGGGGCACAGATACGCAGTATTTT
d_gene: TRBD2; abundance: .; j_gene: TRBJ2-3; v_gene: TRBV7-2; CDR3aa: CASSAGLAGADTQYF; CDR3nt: TGTGCCAGCAGCGCCGGACTAGCGGGGGCAGATACGCAGTATTTT
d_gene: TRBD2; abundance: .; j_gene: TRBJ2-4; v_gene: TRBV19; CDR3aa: CASKAGNIQYF; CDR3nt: TGTGCCAGTAAAGCGGGGAACATTCAGTACTTC
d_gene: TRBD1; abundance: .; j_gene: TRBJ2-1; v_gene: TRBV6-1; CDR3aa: CASSPTGGRNEQFF; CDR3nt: TGTGCCAGCAGTCCCACAGGGGGCCGCAATGAGCAGTTCTTC
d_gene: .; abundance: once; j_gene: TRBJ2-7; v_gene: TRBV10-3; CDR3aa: CAISSQGYEQYF; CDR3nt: TGTGCCATCAGCTCACAGGGATACGAGCAGTACTTC
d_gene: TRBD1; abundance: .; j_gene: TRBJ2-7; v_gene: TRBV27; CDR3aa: CASSLSYRGDEQYF; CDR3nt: TGTGCCAGCAGTTTATCGTACAGGGGGGACGAGCAGTACTTC